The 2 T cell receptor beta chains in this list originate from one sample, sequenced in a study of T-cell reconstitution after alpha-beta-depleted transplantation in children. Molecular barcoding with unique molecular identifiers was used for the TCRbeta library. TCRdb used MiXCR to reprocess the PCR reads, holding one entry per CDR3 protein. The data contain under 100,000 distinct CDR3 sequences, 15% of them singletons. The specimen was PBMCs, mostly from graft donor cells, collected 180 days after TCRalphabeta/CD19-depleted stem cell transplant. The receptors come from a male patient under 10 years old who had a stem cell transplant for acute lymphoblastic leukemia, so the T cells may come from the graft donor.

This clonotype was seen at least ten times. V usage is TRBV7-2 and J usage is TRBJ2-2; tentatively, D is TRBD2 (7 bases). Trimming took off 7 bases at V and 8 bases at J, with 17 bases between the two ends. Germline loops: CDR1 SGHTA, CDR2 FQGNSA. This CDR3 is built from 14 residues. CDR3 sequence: CASTHGGQSGELFF. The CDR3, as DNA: TGTGCCAGCACCCACGGGGGGCAGTCGGGGGAGCTGTTTTTT.

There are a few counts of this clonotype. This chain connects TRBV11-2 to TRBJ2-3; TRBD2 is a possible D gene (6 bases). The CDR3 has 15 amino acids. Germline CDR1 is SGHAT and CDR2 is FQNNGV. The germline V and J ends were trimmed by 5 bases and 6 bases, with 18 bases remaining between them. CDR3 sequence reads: CASSTLARVTDTQYF. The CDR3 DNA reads TGTGCCAGCAGCACCCTAGCGCGGGTAACGGATACGCAGTATTTT.